One TCR beta chain is described in this entry. Other DNA sequences within the sample encode an identical CDR3. This sample stems from a study of blood T cell repertoires in COVID-19. Trimming pared 0 bases from V and 2 bases from J, leaving 10 bases between. The V gene's germline CDR1 is SGHNT and CDR2 YYREEE (reference sequence). The CDR3 is 15 amino acids. Clones were read by immunoSEQ multiplex PCR, and TCRdb kept only the in-frame ones, dropping some. Seen here are 100,000 to 150,000 clones, roughly 83% observed once, and the top ten hold approximately 18%. The chain uses TRBV5-4 and TRBJ2-3; weak D call: TRBD2 (5 bases). The TCR comes from a woman over 75 with acute or convalescent COVID-19. Sequenced material: peripheral blood. The CDR3 DNA reads as TGTGCCAGCAGCTTGGCCAGAGGGAACACAGATACGCAGTATTTT. Protein: CASSLARGNTDTQYF.